Reported below is one TCR beta chain. The antigen remains unidentified. These data belong to a study of cytomegalovirus exposure and HLA in healthy donors. Whole-study findings and limits: Cytomegalovirus-associated TCR beta chains were listed, numbering 150 to 200.

In the PCR, 60 Vbeta and 13 Jbeta primers were used. Sequenced by immunoSEQ multiplex PCR; TCRdb stores in-frame clones only, minus some. Of around 58,000 clones in the sample, more than 60% are singletons; the top ten hold 4% to 5.5%. This CDR3 comprises 16 residues. Trimming took 4 bases from V and 9 from J; bases not matched to a gene: 10. Germline-derived CDR1 and CDR2 are SGDLS and YYNGEE. V gene TRBV9 combines with J gene TRBJ2-1; 13 positions match TRBD2. This receptor was obtained from a male donor in good health and CMV-seropositive. The sequencing sample was made of PBMCs. CDR3 protein: CASSLGTSGDSLEQFF. CDR3 DNA: TGTGCCAGCAGCCTAGGGACTAGCGGGGATTCGCTTGAGCAGTTCTTC.